The TCR beta chain described here comes from a study of cytotoxic CD8 clonotypes in ibrutinib-treated CLL. Looking at the study overall: Mean productive templates were under 260,000; mean productive rearrangements were about 90,000. Notes on the study in general: Progressing and sustained-remission patients had different sampling times. Contraction or stability on treatment characterized the public clonotypes, which were uncommon. Clonality correlated strongly with circulating CD8+ T cells and exceeded age-matched healthy donors at baseline.

Worth noting for this clone: Its target is unknown.

Profiled with immunoSEQ multiplex PCR; TCRdb holds only in-frame clones, not every one. The table lists approximately 130,000 clones, approximately 80% of them singletons, with roughly 3.5% in the top ten. The source was PBMCs, collected after 24 months of ibrutinib treatment. The sequence derives from a human donor with chronic lymphocytic leukemia.

CDR3 nucleotides: TGCAGCGTTGAAGATAGGAGGGGGGGAAGTGAAAAACTGTTTTTT. Protein product: CSVEDRRGGSEKLFF. The chain couples TRBV29-1 to TRBJ1-4; D might be TRBD1 (6 bases). The CDR3 consists of 15 residues. Germline lookup yields CDR1 SQVTM and CDR2 ANQGSEA. V was clipped by 0 bases and J by 7 bases, with 15 bases between them.